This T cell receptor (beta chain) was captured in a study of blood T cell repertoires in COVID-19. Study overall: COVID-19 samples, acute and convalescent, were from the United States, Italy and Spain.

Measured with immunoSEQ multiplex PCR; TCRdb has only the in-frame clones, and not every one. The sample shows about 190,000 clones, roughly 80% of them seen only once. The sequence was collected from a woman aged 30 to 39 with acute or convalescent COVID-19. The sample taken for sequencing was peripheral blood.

This chain's CDR3 is CASSWGQGDTHTIYF. CDR3 bases: TGTGCCAGCAGCTGGGGACAGGGTGATACGCACACCATATATTTT. J is TRBJ1-3 and V is TRBV13; 9 positions agree with TRBD1. Per the germline V gene, CDR1 is PRHDT and CDR2 is FYEKMQ (reference sequence). The junction had 9 bases not matched to a gene; V was cut back by 4 bases and J by 8 bases. CDR3 size: 15 residues.